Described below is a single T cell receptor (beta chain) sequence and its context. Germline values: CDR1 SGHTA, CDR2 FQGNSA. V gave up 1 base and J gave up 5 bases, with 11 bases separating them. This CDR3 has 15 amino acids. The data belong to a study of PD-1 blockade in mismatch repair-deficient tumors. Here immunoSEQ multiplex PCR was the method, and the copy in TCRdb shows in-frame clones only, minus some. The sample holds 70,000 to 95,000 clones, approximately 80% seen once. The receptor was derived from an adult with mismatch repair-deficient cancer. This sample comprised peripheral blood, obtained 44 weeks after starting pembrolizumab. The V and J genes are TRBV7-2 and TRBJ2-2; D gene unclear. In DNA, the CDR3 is TGTGCCAGCAGCTTAGAGCAGATTATTACCGGGGAGCTGTTTTTT. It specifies CASSLEQIITGELFF.